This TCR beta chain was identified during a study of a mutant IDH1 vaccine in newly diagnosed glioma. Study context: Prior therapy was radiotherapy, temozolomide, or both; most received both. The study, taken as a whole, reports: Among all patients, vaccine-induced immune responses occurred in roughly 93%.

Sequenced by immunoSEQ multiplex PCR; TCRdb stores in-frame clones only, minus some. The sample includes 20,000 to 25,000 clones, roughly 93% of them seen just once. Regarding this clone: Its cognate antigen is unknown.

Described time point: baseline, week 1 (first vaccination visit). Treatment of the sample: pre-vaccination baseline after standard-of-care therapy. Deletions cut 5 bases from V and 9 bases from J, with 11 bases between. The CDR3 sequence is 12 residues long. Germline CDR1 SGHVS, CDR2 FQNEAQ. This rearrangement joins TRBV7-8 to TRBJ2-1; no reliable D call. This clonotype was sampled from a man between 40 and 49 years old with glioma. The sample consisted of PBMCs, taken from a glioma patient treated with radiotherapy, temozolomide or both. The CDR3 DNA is TGTGCCAGCAGCCGGGTCTTTGGTGAGCAGTTCTTC. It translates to CASSRVFGEQFF.